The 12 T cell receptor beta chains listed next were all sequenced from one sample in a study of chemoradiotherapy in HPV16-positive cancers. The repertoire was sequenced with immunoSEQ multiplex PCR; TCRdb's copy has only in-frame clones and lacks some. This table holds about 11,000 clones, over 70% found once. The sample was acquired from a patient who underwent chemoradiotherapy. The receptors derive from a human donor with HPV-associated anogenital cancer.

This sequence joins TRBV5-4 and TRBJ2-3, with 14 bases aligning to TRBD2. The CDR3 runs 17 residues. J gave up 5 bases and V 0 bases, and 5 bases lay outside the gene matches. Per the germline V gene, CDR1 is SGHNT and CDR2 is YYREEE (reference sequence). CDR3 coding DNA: TGTGCCAGCAGCTTGGGACTAGCGGGGGGGCTGGTAGATACGCAGTATTTT. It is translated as CASSLGLAGGLVDTQYF.

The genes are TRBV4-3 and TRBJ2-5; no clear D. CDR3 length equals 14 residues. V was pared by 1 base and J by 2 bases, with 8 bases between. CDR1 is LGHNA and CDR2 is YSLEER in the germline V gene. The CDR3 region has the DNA TGCGCCAGCAGCCAAGGGTTGCGGCAAGAGACCCAGTACTTC. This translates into CASSQGLRQETQYF.

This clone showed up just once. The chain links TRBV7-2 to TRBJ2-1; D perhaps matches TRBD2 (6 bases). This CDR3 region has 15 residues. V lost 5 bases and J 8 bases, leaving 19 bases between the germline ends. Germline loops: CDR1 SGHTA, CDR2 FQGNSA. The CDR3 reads CASSGGVPPLHEQFF. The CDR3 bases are TGTGCCAGCAGCGGAGGGGTCCCCCCGCTCCATGAGCAGTTCTTC.

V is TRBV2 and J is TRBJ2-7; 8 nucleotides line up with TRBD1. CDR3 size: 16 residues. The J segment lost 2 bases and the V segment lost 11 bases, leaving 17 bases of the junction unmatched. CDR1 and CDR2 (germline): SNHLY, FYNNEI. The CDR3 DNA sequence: TGTGCCTGTCGTCGGGCCCAGGACAGGGCCACCTACGAGCAGTACTTC. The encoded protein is CACRRAQDRATYEQYF.

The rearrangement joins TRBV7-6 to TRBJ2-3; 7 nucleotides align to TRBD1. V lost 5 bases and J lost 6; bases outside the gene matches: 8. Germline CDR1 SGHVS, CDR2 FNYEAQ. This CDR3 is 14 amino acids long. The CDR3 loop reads CASSVTGVGDTQYF. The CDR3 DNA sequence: TGTGCCAGCAGCGTCACAGGGGTTGGGGATACGCAGTATTTT.

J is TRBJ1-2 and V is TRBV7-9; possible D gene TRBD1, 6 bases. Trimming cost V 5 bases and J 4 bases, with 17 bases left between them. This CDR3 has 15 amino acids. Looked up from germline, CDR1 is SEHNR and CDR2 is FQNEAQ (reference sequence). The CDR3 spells CASSLSGGRVYGYTF. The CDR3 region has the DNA TGTGCCAGCAGCCTCTCGGGGGGCAGAGTCTATGGCTACACCTTC.

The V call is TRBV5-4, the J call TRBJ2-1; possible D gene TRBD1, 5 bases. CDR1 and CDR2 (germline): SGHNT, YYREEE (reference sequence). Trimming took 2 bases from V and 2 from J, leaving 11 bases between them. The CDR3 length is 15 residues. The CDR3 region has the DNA TGTGCCAGCAGCTTATGGCAGGGAACCTACAATGAGCAGTTCTTC. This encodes CASSLWQGTYNEQFF.

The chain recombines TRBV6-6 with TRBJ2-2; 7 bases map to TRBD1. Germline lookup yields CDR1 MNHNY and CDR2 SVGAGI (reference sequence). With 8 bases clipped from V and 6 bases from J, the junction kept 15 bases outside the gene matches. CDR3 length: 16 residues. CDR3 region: CASGLSGTAMAGELFF. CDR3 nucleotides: TGTGCCAGCGGATTATCCGGGACAGCAATGGCCGGGGAGCTGTTTTTT.

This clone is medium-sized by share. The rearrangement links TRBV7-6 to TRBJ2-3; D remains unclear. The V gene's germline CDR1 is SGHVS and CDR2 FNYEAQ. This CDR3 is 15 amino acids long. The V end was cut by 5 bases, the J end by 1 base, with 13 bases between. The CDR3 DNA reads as TGTGCCAGCAGCCCACTTGAACGGCGCACAGATACGCAGTATTTT. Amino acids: CASSPLERRTDTQYF.

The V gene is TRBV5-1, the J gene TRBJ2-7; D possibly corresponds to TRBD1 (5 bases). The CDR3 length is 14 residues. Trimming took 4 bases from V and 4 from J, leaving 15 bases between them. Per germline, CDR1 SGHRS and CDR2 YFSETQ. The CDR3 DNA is TGCGCCAGCAGCACTGACAGAACCCGATACGAGCAGTACTTC. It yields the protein CASSTDRTRYEQYF. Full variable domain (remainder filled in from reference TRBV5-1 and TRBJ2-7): KAGVTQTPRYLIKTRGQQVTLSCSPISGHRSVSWYQQTPGQGLQFLFEYFSETQRNKGNFPGRFSGRQFSNSRSEMNVSTLELGDSALYLCASSTDRTRYEQYFGPGTRLTVT.

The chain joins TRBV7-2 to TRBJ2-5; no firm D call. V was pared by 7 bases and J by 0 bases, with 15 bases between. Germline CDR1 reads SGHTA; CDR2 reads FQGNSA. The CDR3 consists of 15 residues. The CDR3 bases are TGTGCCAGCACCCTTAATGATGGGCACCAAGAGACCCAGTACTTC. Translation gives CASTLNDGHQETQYF. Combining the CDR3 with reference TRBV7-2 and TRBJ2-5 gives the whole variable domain GAGVSQSPSNKVTEKGKDVELRCDPISGHTALYWYRQSLGQGLEFLIYFQGNSAPDKSGLPSDRFSAERTGGSVSTLTIQRTQQEDSAVYLCASTLNDGHQETQYFGPGTRLLVL.

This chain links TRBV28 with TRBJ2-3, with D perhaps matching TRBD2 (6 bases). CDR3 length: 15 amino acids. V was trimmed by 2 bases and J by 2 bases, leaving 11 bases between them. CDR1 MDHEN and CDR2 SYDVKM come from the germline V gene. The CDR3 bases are TGTGCCAGCAGTTTAGCGGGAAAAACCACAGATACGCAGTATTTT. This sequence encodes CASSLAGKTTDTQYF.